The present T cell receptor (beta chain) was sequenced within a study of cytomegalovirus exposure and HLA in healthy donors. Regarding the study as a whole: First-cohort TCR clusters tended to co-occur in the 120 or so validation repertoires, a later analysis found.

The table came from immunoSEQ multiplex PCR; TCRdb's copy has only in-frame clones and leaves some out. This repertoire shows 65,000 to 95,000 clones, about 95% found once; its top ten account for approximately 3.3%. The CDR3 runs 13 residues. With 7 bases removed from V and 2 bases from J, the gap between germline ends came to 11 bases. The germline V gene encodes CDR1 SNHLY and CDR2 FYNNEI. As regards this clone: Its antigen is as yet unknown.

Sequences were obtained from PBMCs. This receptor was taken from a man between 18 and 35 years old in good health and CMV-seronegative. The genes are TRBV2 and TRBJ1-1, with no clear D. The CDR3 bases are TGTGCCAGCACCTTCAGTTACAACACTGAAGCTTTCTTT. It is translated as CASTFSYNTEAFF.